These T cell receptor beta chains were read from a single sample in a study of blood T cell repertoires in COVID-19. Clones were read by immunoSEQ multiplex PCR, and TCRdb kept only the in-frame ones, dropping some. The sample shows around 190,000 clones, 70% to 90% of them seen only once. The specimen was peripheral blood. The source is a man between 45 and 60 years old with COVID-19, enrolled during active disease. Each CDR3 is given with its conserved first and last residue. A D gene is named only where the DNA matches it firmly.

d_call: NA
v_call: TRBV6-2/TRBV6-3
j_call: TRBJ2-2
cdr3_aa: CASSPHRGKLFF
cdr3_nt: TGTGCCAGCAGCCCTCACCGCGGGAAGCTGTTTTTT

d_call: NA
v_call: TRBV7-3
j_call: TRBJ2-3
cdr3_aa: CASSLIRGADTQYF
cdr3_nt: TGTGCCAGCAGCTTAATACGGGGAGCAGATACGCAGTATTTT

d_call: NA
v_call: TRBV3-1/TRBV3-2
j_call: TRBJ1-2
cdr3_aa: CASSWRLLDYGYTF
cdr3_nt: TGTGCCAGCAGCTGGAGGCTCTTGGACTATGGCTACACCTTC

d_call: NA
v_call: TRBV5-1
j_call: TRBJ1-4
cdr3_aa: CASKPAPGDSNEKLFF
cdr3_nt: TGCGCCAGCAAGCCGGCCCCTGGGGACTCAAATGAAAAACTGTTTTTT

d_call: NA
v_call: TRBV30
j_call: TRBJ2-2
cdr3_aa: CAWTLANTGELFF
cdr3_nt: TGTGCCTGGACCCTAGCGAACACCGGGGAGCTGTTTTTT

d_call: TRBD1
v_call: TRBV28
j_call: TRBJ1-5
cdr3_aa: CASSLSGQGLYSNQPQHF
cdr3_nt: TGTGCCAGCAGTCTCTCGGGACAGGGTCTATATAGCAATCAGCCCCAGCATTTT

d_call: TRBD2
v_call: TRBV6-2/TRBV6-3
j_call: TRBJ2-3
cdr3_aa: CASSPVPRGLAVSTDTQYF
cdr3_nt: TGTGCCAGCAGTCCCGTTCCCCGCGGACTAGCGGTTAGCACAGATACGCAGTATTTT

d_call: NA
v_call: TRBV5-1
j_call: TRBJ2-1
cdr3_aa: CASSSAGNPVDNEQFF
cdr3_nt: TGCGCCAGCAGCTCCGCAGGAAACCCGGTGGACAATGAGCAGTTCTTC

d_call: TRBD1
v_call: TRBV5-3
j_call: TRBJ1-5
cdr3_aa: CARNRRQGSNQPQHF
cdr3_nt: TGTGCCAGAAATAGGAGACAGGGGAGCAATCAGCCCCAGCATTTT

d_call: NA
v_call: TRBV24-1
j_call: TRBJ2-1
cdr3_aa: CATSDLGVGYNEQFF
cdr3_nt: TGTGCCACCAGTGATTTGGGAGTGGGCTACAATGAGCAGTTCTTC

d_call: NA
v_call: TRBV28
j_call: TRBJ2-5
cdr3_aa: CASREVGAGLQETQYF
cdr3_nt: TGTGCCAGCAGGGAGGTGGGTGCGGGGCTTCAAGAGACCCAGTACTTC

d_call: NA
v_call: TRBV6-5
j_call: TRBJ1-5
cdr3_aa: CASSYRPGSNQPQHF
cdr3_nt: TGTGCCAGCAGTTACAGACCCGGGAGCAATCAGCCCCAGCATTTT

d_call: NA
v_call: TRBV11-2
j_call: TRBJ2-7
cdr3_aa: CASSFTTGSSYEQYF
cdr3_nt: TGTGCCAGCAGCTTCACTACAGGGAGCTCCTACGAGCAGTACTTC

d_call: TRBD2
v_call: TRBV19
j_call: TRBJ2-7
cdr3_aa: CASSIGLAREQYF
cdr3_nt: TGTGCCAGTAGTATAGGACTAGCTCGGGAGCAGTACTTC

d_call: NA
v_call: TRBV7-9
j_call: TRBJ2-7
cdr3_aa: CASSALRGPLGEQYF
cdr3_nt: TGTGCCAGCAGCGCCCTCAGGGGTCCCCTTGGGGAGCAGTACTTC

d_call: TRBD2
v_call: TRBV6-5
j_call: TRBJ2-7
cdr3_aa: CASRLAGVSSYEQYF
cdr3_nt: TGTGCCAGCAGACTAGCGGGAGTGAGTTCCTACGAGCAGTACTTC